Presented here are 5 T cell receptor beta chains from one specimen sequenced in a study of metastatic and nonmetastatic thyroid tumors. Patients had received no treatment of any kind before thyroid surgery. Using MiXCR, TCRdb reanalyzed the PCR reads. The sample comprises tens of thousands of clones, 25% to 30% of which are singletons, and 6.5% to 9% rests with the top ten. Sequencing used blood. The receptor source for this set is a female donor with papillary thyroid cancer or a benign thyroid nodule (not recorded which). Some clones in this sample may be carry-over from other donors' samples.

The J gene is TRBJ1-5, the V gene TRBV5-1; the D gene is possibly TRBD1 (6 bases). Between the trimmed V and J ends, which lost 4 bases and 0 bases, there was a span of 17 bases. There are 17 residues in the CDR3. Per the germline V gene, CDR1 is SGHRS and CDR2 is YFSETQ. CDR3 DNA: TGCGCCAGCAGCGCAGGGGTAGACAACCATAGCAATCAGCCCCAGCATTTT. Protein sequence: CASSAGVDNHSNQPQHF.

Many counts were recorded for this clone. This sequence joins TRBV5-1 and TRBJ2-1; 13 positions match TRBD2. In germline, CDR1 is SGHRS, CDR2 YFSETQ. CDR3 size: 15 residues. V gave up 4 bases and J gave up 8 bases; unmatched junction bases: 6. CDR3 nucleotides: TGCGCCAGCAGCCACGGGACTAGCGGGATCTATGAGCAGTTCTTC. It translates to CASSHGTSGIYEQFF.

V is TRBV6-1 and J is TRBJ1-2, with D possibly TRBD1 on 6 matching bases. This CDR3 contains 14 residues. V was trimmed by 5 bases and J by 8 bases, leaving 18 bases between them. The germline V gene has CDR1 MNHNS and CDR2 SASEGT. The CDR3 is CASSSEVRGDGYTF. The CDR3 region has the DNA TGTGCCAGCAGTTCCGAAGTCAGGGGAGACGGCTACACCTTC.

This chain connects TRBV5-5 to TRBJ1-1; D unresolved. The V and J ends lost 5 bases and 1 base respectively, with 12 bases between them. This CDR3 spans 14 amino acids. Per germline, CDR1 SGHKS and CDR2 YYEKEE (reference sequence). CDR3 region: CASRFTGPNTEAFF. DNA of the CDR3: TGTGCCAGCAGGTTCACGGGCCCGAACACTGAAGCTTTCTTT.

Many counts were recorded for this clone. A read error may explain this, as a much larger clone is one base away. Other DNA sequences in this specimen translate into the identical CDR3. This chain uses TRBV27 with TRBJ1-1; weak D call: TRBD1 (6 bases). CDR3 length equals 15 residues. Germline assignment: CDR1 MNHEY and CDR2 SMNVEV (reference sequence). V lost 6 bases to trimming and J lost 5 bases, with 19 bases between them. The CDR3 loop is CASSLQGPRGTEAFF. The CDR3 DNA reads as TGTGCCAGCAGCCTCCAGGGACCTAGGGGGACTGAAGCTTTCTTT.